Shown below are 32 T cell receptor beta chains from a single sample sequenced in a study of Ad26.COV2.S vaccination and SARS-CoV-2 variants. Sequencing used immunoSEQ multiplex PCR; TCRdb keeps in-frame clones, though not all of them. Here the sample spans 150,000 to 200,000 clones, approximately 88% being singletons. The material was peripheral blood, obtained after recovery from COVID-19. Receptor source: a human donor who had recovered from COVID-19.

The chain carries TRBV6-1 and TRBJ1-2; D call uncertain. Germline-derived CDR1 and CDR2 are MNHNS and SASEGT. This CDR3 is built from 13 residues. V dropped 3 bases and J dropped 2 bases, with 7 bases sitting between them. The CDR3 nucleotides read TGTGCCAGCAGTGAGAGAGGGAACTATGGCTACACCTTC. Its protein is CASSERGNYGYTF.

The chain is built from TRBV27 and TRBJ2-7; weak D call: TRBD2 (7 bases). The CDR3 extends over 15 amino acids. The germline CDR1 and CDR2 sequences are MNHEY and SMNVEV (reference sequence). V lost 6 bases to trimming and J lost 2 bases, with 17 bases between them. CDR3 residues: CASRPPGAGAYEQYF. The CDR3 nucleotides read TGTGCCAGCAGACCACCGGGGGCGGGAGCCTACGAGCAGTACTTC.

The rearrangement joins TRBV28 to TRBJ2-7, with D tentatively TRBD1 (6 bases). Germline CDR1 MDHEN, CDR2 SYDVKM. With 6 bases removed from V and 0 bases from J, the gap between germline ends came to 12 bases. The CDR3 contains 14 residues. Here the CDR3 reads CASRTGAISYEQYF. The CDR3 DNA sequence: TGTGCCAGCAGGACAGGAGCGATCTCCTACGAGCAGTACTTC.

V gene TRBV11-2 combines with J gene TRBJ1-3; 7 bases map to TRBD1. V lost 2 bases, J lost 7 bases, and 8 bases stayed unmatched. The CDR3 is made up of 15 amino acids. Per germline, CDR1 SGHAT and CDR2 FQNNGV. The CDR3 bases are TGTGCCAGCAGCTTACAAGGGGGCGGGTTCAACACCATATATTTT. As protein: CASSLQGGGFNTIYF.

CDR3 sequence (DNA): TGTGCCAGCAGTTCCCTAGCGGGGGGGCAAGATACGCAGTATTTT. Translated: CASSSLAGGQDTQYF. The genes are TRBV6-5 and TRBJ2-3; 12 nucleotides agree with TRBD2. This CDR3 is 15 amino acids long. Germline loops: CDR1 MNHEY, CDR2 SVGAGI. V lost 4 bases and J lost 5; bases outside the gene matches: 4.

This chain joins TRBV11-3 and TRBJ2-7; weak D call: TRBD1 (6 bases). CDR3 length: 14 residues. Looked up from germline, CDR1 is SGHNT and CDR2 is YENEEA. V dropped 4 bases and J dropped 6 bases, with 16 bases sitting between them. In DNA, the CDR3 is TGTGCCAGCAGCTCCCGGACAGATCCCCTCGAGCAGTACTTC. Translated: CASSSRTDPLEQYF.

Only one count was recorded for this clone. CDR3 nucleotides: TGTGCCAGCAGCTTAGGGCCTGCCGGGGAGCTGTTTTTT. Protein product: CASSLGPAGELFF. The chain employs TRBV7-9 and TRBJ2-2; D is unclear. Germline V gene data show CDR1 as SEHNR and CDR2 as FQNEAQ (reference sequence). V lost 1 base to trimming and J lost 6 bases, with 6 bases between them. This CDR3 contains 13 residues. The variable domain in full, completed from reference TRBV7-9 and TRBJ2-2, reads DTGVSQNPRHKITKRGQNVTFRCDPISEHNRLYWYRQTLGQGPEFLTYFQNEAQLEKSRLLSDRFSAERPKGSFSTLEIQRTEQGDSAMYLCASSLGPAGELFFGEGSRLTVL.

CDR3 loop: CASSFPGIYEQYF. In DNA, the CDR3 is TGCGCCAGCAGCTTCCCGGGAATCTACGAGCAGTACTTC. V is TRBV5-1 and J is TRBJ2-7, with TRBD2 as a possible D gene (5 bases). The length of the CDR3 is 13 residues. CDR1 is SGHRS, CDR2 YFSETQ, per germline. Between the trimmed V and J ends, which lost 2 bases and 3 bases, there was a span of 9 bases.

This chain joins TRBV9 and TRBJ2-1; 11 bases align to TRBD2. Germline values: CDR1 SGDLS, CDR2 YYNGEE. Trimming at V came to 3 bases and at J to 7 bases, leaving 12 bases not matched to a gene. The CDR3 contains 17 residues. DNA for the CDR3: TGTGCCAGCAGCGCCCTAGCGGGGGGCTCGCTTTTGAATGAGCAGTTCTTC. Its protein is CASSALAGGSLLNEQFF.

V is TRBV5-6 and J is TRBJ2-5; 7 bases match TRBD1. Germline values: CDR1 SGHDT, CDR2 YYEEEE. The CDR3 totals 13 residues. V shed 2 bases, J shed 3 bases, and the junction held 1 base outside the gene matches. The CDR3 bases are TGTGCCAGCAGCTTTGGGACAGAAGAGACCCAGTACTTC. Encoded protein: CASSFGTEETQYF.

The chain is built from TRBV19 and TRBJ2-7; 9 nucleotides line up with TRBD1. The length of the CDR3 is 14 residues. Per the germline V gene, CDR1 is LNHDA and CDR2 is SQIVND (reference sequence). Trimming took 6 bases from V and 5 from J; bases not matched to a gene: 8. CDR3 sequence reads: CASSLGTGSHEQYF. The CDR3 bases are TGTGCCAGTAGCCTCGGGACAGGGTCCCACGAGCAGTACTTC.

This clone was seen a few times. This chain joins TRBV5-1 and TRBJ1-3; no firm D call. V shed 5 bases and J shed 3 bases, with 12 bases lying between them. This CDR3 has 14 amino acids. Germline V CDR1 and CDR2: SGHRS, YFSETQ. The CDR3 DNA reads as TGCGCCAGCAGTCAAGACGGAGTTGGAAACACCATATATTTT. It encodes CASSQDGVGNTIYF. Complete variable domain (other parts from reference TRBV5-1 and TRBJ1-3): KAGVTQTPRYLIKTRGQQVTLSCSPISGHRSVSWYQQTPGQGLQFLFEYFSETQRNKGNFPGRFSGRQFSNSRSEMNVSTLELGDSALYLCASSQDGVGNTIYFGEGSWLTVV.

This chain joins TRBV4-1 and TRBJ2-5, with D tentatively TRBD2 (5 bases). This CDR3 has 14 residues. In germline, CDR1 is MGHRA, CDR2 YSYEKL. Deletions cut 3 bases from V and 1 base from J, with 9 bases between. The CDR3 is CASSHTGSQETQYF. Here the CDR3 DNA reads TGCGCCAGCAGCCATACGGGGTCCCAAGAGACCCAGTACTTC.

The V gene is TRBV28, the J gene TRBJ2-7; 7 bases map to TRBD2. The CDR3 runs to 14 residues. The J segment lost 1 base and the V segment lost 4 bases, leaving 4 bases of the junction unmatched. CDR1 and CDR2 (germline): MDHEN, SYDVKM. The CDR3 reads CASSYSGYSYEQYF. The CDR3 DNA is TGTGCCAGCAGTTATAGCGGGTATTCCTACGAGCAGTACTTC.

The chain has TRBV12-5 and TRBJ1-1; perhaps TRBD1 as D (5 bases). Trimming left V 5 bases short and J 0 bases short, with 19 bases between. This CDR3 has 17 residues. In germline, CDR1 is LGHNT, CDR2 FRNRAP. CDR3 in DNA: TGTGCTAGTGGTCCTAAACAGGACCTCTTATTGAACACTGAAGCTTTCTTT. Translation gives CASGPKQDLLLNTEAFF.

A remark on this clone: At one boundary the junction diverges from the germline segment, which might be a read error. This chain links TRBV12-3 or TRBV12-4 with TRBJ1-5, with TRBD1 matching 8 bases. This CDR3 comprises 12 residues. DNA of the CDR3: TGTGCCAACGACAGGGGCAAACAGCCCCAGCATTTT. The encoded protein is CANDRGKQPQHF.

The chain combines TRBV5-8 with TRBJ1-1; tentative D call: TRBD1 (6 bases). V was trimmed by 2 bases and J by 8 bases, leaving 13 bases between them. CDR3 length: 13 residues. Germline CDR1 and CDR2: SGHTS and YDEGEE. DNA of the CDR3: TGTGCCAGCAGCTTCCGGGGGGCTAAGGAAGCTTTCTTT. This translates into CASSFRGAKEAFF.

This clone was counted once. The rearrangement uses TRBV5-4 and TRBJ2-1; possibly TRBD2 for D (6 bases). Germline loops: CDR1 SGHNT, CDR2 YYREEE (reference sequence). The CDR3 has 14 amino acids. Trimming left V 7 bases short and J 3 bases short, with 14 bases between. The CDR3 nucleotides read TGTGCCAGCGGCCTAAGGGACTTCTACAATGAGCAGTTCTTC. Amino acid sequence: CASGLRDFYNEQFF.

J is TRBJ1-2 and V is TRBV6-5; D might be TRBD1 (6 bases). V lost 7 bases, J lost 8 bases, and 14 bases lay in between. The CDR3 has 12 amino acids. CDR1 MNHEY and CDR2 SVGAGI come from the germline V gene. The CDR3 region is CASITGSGGYTF. The CDR3 nucleotides read TGTGCCAGCATCACAGGGTCCGGGGGCTACACCTTC.

This clone was seen only once. This chain connects TRBV5-1 to TRBJ2-7; 9 nucleotides line up with TRBD1. J lost 7 bases, V lost 4 bases, and 6 bases had no gene match. The CDR3 has 13 residues. Germline V gene lookup returns CDR1 SGHRS and CDR2 YFSETQ. The CDR3 spells CASSPGQGWEQYF. In DNA, the CDR3 is TGCGCCAGCAGCCCTGGACAGGGGTGGGAGCAGTACTTC.

The sample holds one count of this clone. The chain employs TRBV28 and TRBJ2-5; 8 nucleotides align to TRBD2. Per germline, CDR1 MDHEN and CDR2 SYDVKM. V gave up 4 bases and J gave up 5 bases; unmatched junction bases: 21. This CDR3 region has 19 residues. CDR3 nucleotide sequence: TGTGCCAGCAGTTCAAGGGGCCTCGGCGGGGGGTCCTGGAAGGAGACCCAGTACTTC. Translated: CASSSRGLGGGSWKETQYF.

This chain uses TRBV3-1 (or the pseudogene TRBV3-2) with TRBJ2-7; tentative D call: TRBD1 (6 bases). The length of the CDR3 is 13 residues. Germline V gives CDR1 LGHDT, CDR2 YNNKEL (reference sequence). Trimming left V 1 base short and J 7 bases short, with 11 bases between. The CDR3, as DNA: TGTGCCAGCAGCCAAGGGCCCAGGGGAGAGCAGTACTTC. It specifies CASSQGPRGEQYF.

The chain links TRBV7-2 to TRBJ2-5; maybe TRBD2 (6 bases). V dropped 2 bases and J dropped 1 base, with 11 bases sitting between them. From germline, CDR1 is SGHTA and CDR2 FQGNSA. CDR3 length equals 15 residues. CDR3 nucleotides: TGTGCCAGCAGCTTACTAGGGACTGTCCAAGAGACCCAGTACTTC. Translated, it gives CASSLLGTVQETQYF.

V is TRBV6-2 or TRBV6-3 and J is TRBJ2-5; unclear D gene. This CDR3 has 11 residues. Germline-derived CDR1 and CDR2 are MNHEY and SVGEGT. V lost 2 bases and J 5 bases, leaving 3 bases between the germline ends. The CDR3 spells CASSYGETQYF. Here the CDR3 DNA reads TGTGCCAGCAGTTACGGGGAGACCCAGTACTTC.

V and J are TRBV4-1 and TRBJ1-1; D possibly corresponds to TRBD1 (6 bases). Trimming shortened V by 0 bases and J by 6 bases, and 11 bases separated the two germline ends. The germline CDR1 and CDR2 sequences are MGHRA and YSYEKL. The CDR3 has 14 amino acids. CDR3 coding DNA: TGCGCCAGCAGCCAAGATTGGGGGGGCCCTGAAGCTTTCTTT. Protein sequence: CASSQDWGGPEAFF.

J is TRBJ1-2 and V is TRBV30; D gene ambiguous. V shed 0 bases and J shed 0 bases, with 17 bases lying between them. From germline, CDR1 is GTSNPN and CDR2 SVGIG (reference sequence). The CDR3 totals 17 residues. For the CDR3, the DNA is TGTGCCTGGAGTGTACTTTTGGGATCAACTGCTAACTATGGCTACACCTTC. Its translation is CAWSVLLGSTANYGYTF.

A single count supports this clone. The V gene is TRBV27, the J gene TRBJ2-1; D is unresolved. V was cut by 2 bases and J by 6 bases, with 8 bases left in between. There are 13 residues in the CDR3. CDR1 MNHEY and CDR2 SMNVEV come from the germline V gene (reference sequence). The DNA for the CDR3 is TGTGCCAGCAGTTTAGGAGTCCCCAATGAGCAGTTCTTC. Translating it yields CASSLGVPNEQFF.

J is TRBJ2-3 and V is TRBV11-2; D is perhaps TRBD2 (6 bases). Looked up from germline, CDR1 is SGHAT and CDR2 is FQNNGV. V dropped 1 base and J dropped 6 bases, with 20 bases sitting between them. CDR3 length equals 17 residues. The CDR3 loop reads CASSLGPGGRETDTQYF. The CDR3 DNA follows: TGTGCCAGCAGCTTAGGTCCCGGGGGAAGGGAGACGGATACGCAGTATTTT.

The rearrangement links TRBV6-1 to TRBJ1-1; D not certain. V gave up 3 bases and J gave up 0 bases, with 2 bases separating them. Germline V gives CDR1 MNHNS, CDR2 SASEGT. The CDR3 spans 12 residues. CDR3 DNA sequence: TGTGCCAGCAGTGAGGTGAACACTGAAGCTTTCTTT. This gives the protein CASSEVNTEAFF.

The V gene is TRBV7-2, the J gene TRBJ2-5, with TRBD2 identical over 7 bases. The CDR3 length is 15 residues. Per the germline V gene, CDR1 is SGHTA and CDR2 is FQGNSA. J lost 3 bases, V lost 5 bases, and 9 bases had no gene match. The chain's CDR3 is CASSLRWGGKETQYF. The CDR3 bases are TGTGCCAGCAGCCTACGGTGGGGGGGGAAAGAGACCCAGTACTTC.

Notes on this clone: One end of the junction does not line up with germline, which may come from a read error. The V call is TRBV5-8, the J call TRBJ1-2, with unresolved D. This CDR3 is built from 15 residues. Per the germline V gene, CDR1 is SGHTS and CDR2 is YDEGEE. CDR3 region: CANSLIVYKGYRYTF. The CDR3 DNA reads as TGTGCCAACAGCTTGATAGTTTATAAGGGTTATCGCTACACCTTC.

This clone showed up just once. This chain joins TRBV6-6 and TRBJ1-2, with D possibly matching TRBD1 (6 bases). The CDR3 spans 14 residues. V lost 6 bases and J lost 5, with 16 bases in between. The V gene's germline CDR1 is MNHNY and CDR2 SVGAGI (reference sequence). The CDR3 nucleotides read TGTGCCAGCAGCACGGAACAGGGCCCTTATGGCTACACCTTC. This codes for CASSTEQGPYGYTF.